This T cell receptor beta chain was captured by sequencing in a study of blood T cell repertoires in COVID-19. In the study overall: Sites across the United States, Italy and Spain contributed samples from acute and convalescent COVID-19. PBMCs, B-cell-depleted T cells, or T cells were the source of the cDNA or gDNA that made up the material.

A single count supports this clone. As processed by the authors: Reference gene primer amplification yielded estimated nucleated cell counts. Some clones are missing from TCRdb's copy, which holds only in-frame ones; the method was immunoSEQ multiplex PCR. V, J and clone size are taken as reported in that table, and D and trimming were inferred from the DNA itself. The data hold approximately 230,000 clones, with 84% observed a single time. The length of the CDR3 is 15 residues. The germline gives CDR1 LNHNV, CDR2 YYDKDF (reference sequence). V was clipped by 5 bases and J by 7 bases; unmatched bases: 9.

The receptor was isolated from a man in his thirties or forties with active or convalescent COVID-19. The sample taken for sequencing was peripheral blood. The chain couples TRBV15 to TRBJ1-2, with 11 bases that match TRBD1. In DNA form, the CDR3 reads TGTGCCACCAGCGGGAGGACAGGGGGCGTGCGTGGCTACACCTTC. The encoded protein is CATSGRTGGVRGYTF.